This entry lists 10 T cell receptor beta chains sequenced from one sample in a study of vaccination effects on CD4 cells after COVID-19. These TCRs are of unknown antigen specificity. With the ViraFEST assay, the study expanded antigen-specific CD4+ T cells using viral peptide pools, then sequenced them. It was after approximately 11 days of culture that CD4+ T cells were isolated. Nucleocapsid antibodies were negative in the vaccine recipients, who had never had SARS-CoV-2 infection. Sequencing used immunoSEQ multiplex PCR; TCRdb keeps in-frame clones, though not all of them. Altogether about 45,000 clones are present, around 76% being singletons, with the ten largest covering about 10%. Sequences were derived from CD4+ T cells from PBMCs cultured with SARS-CoV-2 spike peptides, sampled before COVID-19 vaccination. Receptor source: a human donor who received a COVID-19 vaccine.

The rearrangement joins TRBV12-3 or TRBV12-4 to TRBJ1-6, with D unresolved. Trimming took off 6 bases at V and 9 bases at J, with 12 bases between the two ends. The CDR3 contains 13 residues. The CDR3: CASSLARGSPLHF. As DNA, the CDR3 is TGTGCCAGCAGCCTGGCGCGAGGTTCACCCCTCCACTTT.

The rearrangement links TRBV18 to TRBJ1-6, with no clear D. This CDR3 has 14 residues. Germline V lookup: CDR1 KGHSH, CDR2 LQKENI. The V and J ends lost 0 bases and 12 bases respectively, with 12 bases between them. The CDR3 loop is CASSPPEARGPLHF. The DNA of the CDR3 is TGTGCCAGCTCACCACCGGAGGCTCGGGGACCCCTCCACTTT. Full variable domain (outside the CDR3, taken from reference TRBV18 and TRBJ1-6): NAGVMQNPRHLVRRRGQEARLRCSPMKGHSHVYWYRQLPEEGLKFMVYLQKENIIDESGMPKERFSAEFPKEGPSILRIQQVVRGDSAAYFCASSPPEARGPLHFGNGTRLTVT.

The chain has TRBV5-5 and TRBJ2-4; the D gene is possibly TRBD1 (5 bases). The CDR3 extends over 16 amino acids. Germline V gene data show CDR1 as SGHKS and CDR2 as YYEKEE (reference sequence). Trimming took 5 bases from V and 1 from J, leaving 16 bases between them. CDR3 nucleotides: TGTGCCAGCAGGAAGATTGCAGGGAACGCCAAAAACATTCAGTACTTC. Encoded protein: CASRKIAGNAKNIQYF. The full variable domain, completed using reference TRBV5-5 and TRBJ2-4, is DAGVTQSPTHLIKTRGQQVTLRCSPISGHKSVSWYQQVLGQGPQFIFQYYEKEERGRGNFPDRFSARQFPNYSSELNVNALLLGDSALYLCASRKIAGNAKNIQYFGAGTRLSVL.

The rearrangement uses TRBV10-3 and TRBJ1-2; possibly TRBD1 for D (5 bases). V lost 3 bases to trimming and J lost 1 base, with 24 bases between them. Germline V CDR1 and CDR2: ENHRY, SYGVKD. This CDR3 comprises 19 residues. For the CDR3, the DNA is TGTGCCATCAGTGACCCTTACTCCGGGACTTCTTTGAGTAACTATGGCTACACCTTC. Protein sequence: CAISDPYSGTSLSNYGYTF.

V gene TRBV24-1 combines with J gene TRBJ1-5; D call uncertain. This CDR3 is 13 amino acids long. The V gene's germline CDR1 is KGHDR and CDR2 SFDVKD. Trimming stripped 5 bases from V and 8 bases from J, with 12 bases between. Written as DNA, the CDR3 is TGTGCCACCAGTGGGTCCGAAAGTGAGCCCCAGCATTTT. Residues: CATSGSESEPQHF.

The V and J genes are TRBV9 and TRBJ1-6, with D perhaps matching TRBD1 (6 bases). CDR1 is SGDLS and CDR2 is YYNGEE in the germline V gene. V was shortened by 8 bases and J by 7 bases, with 19 bases between the two germline ends. This CDR3 region has 15 residues. This chain's CDR3 is CASTGGRGFNSPLHF. The CDR3 nucleotides are TGTGCCAGTACCGGGGGGCGAGGGTTCAATTCACCCCTCCACTTT.

This clone was found a few times. The chain uses TRBV5-1 and TRBJ1-6; no firm D call. Looked up from germline, CDR1 is SGHRS and CDR2 is YFSETQ. Trimming shortened V by 4 bases and J by 9 bases, and 14 bases separated the two germline ends. This CDR3 comprises 14 residues. The CDR3 region is CASSLDILGSPLHF. The DNA of the CDR3 is TGCGCCAGCAGCCTCGACATTTTGGGTTCACCCCTCCACTTT.

The chain couples TRBV5-1 to TRBJ1-2, with 9 bases identical to TRBD1. The CDR3 spans 13 residues. Germline lookup yields CDR1 SGHRS and CDR2 YFSETQ. The V gene end was trimmed by 4 bases and the J gene end by 8 bases; junction bases not matched to a gene: 6. CDR3 DNA sequence: TGCGCCAGCAGCGCGGGACAGGGAGAAGGCTACACCTTC. Encoded protein: CASSAGQGEGYTF.

The chain is built from TRBV5-1 and TRBJ1-4; D is ambiguous. Germline assignment: CDR1 SGHRS and CDR2 YFSETQ. V lost 3 bases to trimming and J lost 0 bases, with 6 bases between them. The CDR3 has 14 amino acids. CDR3 in amino acids: CASSSNPTNEKLFF. DNA of the CDR3: TGCGCCAGCAGCTCAAATCCAACTAATGAAAAACTGTTTTTT.

The gene calls are TRBV21-1 and TRBJ1-4. TRBV21-1 is a pseudogene locus. The CDR3 runs 15 residues. The CDR3 DNA follows: TGTGCCAGCAGCAAACGGTTTGTTGCTAATGAAAAACTGTTTTTT. This codes for CASSKRFVANEKLFF.